This TCR beta chain was retrieved from a study of control samples from healthy donors and cancer patients. Germline CDR1 and CDR2: SGHTS and YDEGEE. Trimming removed 4 bases from V and 3 bases from J; junction bases left unmatched: 4. The CDR3 extends over 13 amino acids. Only in-frame clones appear in the TCRdb table, and some are missing; sequencing was by immunoSEQ multiplex PCR. The sample yields roughly 52,000 clones, around 96% seen once. The TCR comes from a woman younger than 45 in good health. The sequenced material came from blood. The chain uses TRBV5-8 and TRBJ2-7; 7 nucleotides align to TRBD2. The CDR3 sequence: CASSHRDYYEQYF. In nucleotides, the CDR3 is TGTGCCAGCAGCCACCGGGACTACTACGAGCAGTACTTC.